The 21 T cell receptor beta chains listed next were all sequenced from one sample in a study of stem cell transplantation in POMP-related autoinflammatory disease. Using immunoSEQ multiplex PCR, the repertoire was profiled, and TCRdb retains in-frame clones only, with some absent. The data hold 30,000 or so clones, with around 90% observed a single time. Sequences were derived from CD4+ T cells from PBMCs, sampled before stem cell transplantation. The receptor source for this set is a human donor with POMP-related autoinflammation and immune dysregulation (PRAID).

The V call is TRBV7-3, the J call TRBJ2-2, with D unclear. V was cut by 5 bases and J by 3 bases, with 4 bases left in between. Germline CDR1 is SGHTA and CDR2 is FQGTGA. The CDR3 is 12 amino acids. The CDR3 region is CASSTYTGELFF. The CDR3 DNA reads TGTGCCAGCAGCACCTACACCGGGGAGCTGTTTTTT.

The gene calls are TRBV5-4 and TRBJ2-2; maybe TRBD1 (6 bases). The CDR3 loop spans 14 amino acids. The V end was cut by 4 bases, the J end by 2 bases, with 9 bases between. Germline values: CDR1 SGHNT, CDR2 YYREEE (reference sequence). The CDR3 loop is CASSTTGNTGELFF. The CDR3, as DNA: TGTGCCAGCAGCACGACAGGAAACACCGGGGAGCTGTTTTTT. Full variable domain (outside the CDR3, taken from reference TRBV5-4 and TRBJ2-2): ETGVTQSPTHLIKTRGQQVTLRCSSQSGHNTVSWYQQALGQGPQFIFQYYREEENGRGNFPPRFSGLQFPNYSSELNVNALELDDSALYLCASSTTGNTGELFFGEGSRLTVL.

The chain has TRBV10-3 and TRBJ2-1, with TRBD2 matching over 7 bases. CDR3 length: 14 residues. V shed 2 bases and J 4 bases; nucleotides not matched to a gene: 2. The germline gives CDR1 ENHRY, CDR2 SYGVKD. CDR3 nucleotide sequence: TGTGCCATCAGTGAGGGGGGGGGTTACAATGAGCAGTTCTTC. Amino acids: CAISEGGGYNEQFF.

The chain uses TRBV5-1 and TRBJ1-2; unclear D gene. Looked up from germline, CDR1 is SGHRS and CDR2 is YFSETQ. The CDR3 has 14 amino acids. The V gene lost 0 bases and the J gene lost 3 bases, with 9 bases spanning the gap. CDR3 residues: CASSLDREDYGYTF. In DNA, the CDR3 is TGCGCCAGCAGCTTGGATAGGGAAGACTATGGCTACACCTTC.

This chain links TRBV5-1 with TRBJ2-6; D is unclear. In germline, CDR1 is SGHRS, CDR2 YFSETQ. Trimming took 4 bases from V and 0 from J, leaving 8 bases between them. CDR3 length equals 15 residues. The CDR3 coding sequence is TGCGCCAGCAGCGAACCCCTCTCTGGGGCCAACGTCCTGACTTTC. Amino acid sequence: CASSEPLSGANVLTF.

This clone was seen once. The chain combines TRBV7-3 with TRBJ2-3; TRBD1 or TRBD2 may be the D gene (5 bases each). V lost 3 bases to trimming and J lost 5 bases, with 12 bases between them. Looked up from germline, CDR1 is SGHTA and CDR2 is FQGTGA. The CDR3 contains 14 residues. CDR3 in amino acids: CASSLGTYQDTQYF. The CDR3 DNA reads TGTGCCAGCAGCTTGGGGACCTACCAAGATACGCAGTATTTT.

This sequence joins TRBV19 and TRBJ2-7, with 10 nucleotides matching TRBD1. In germline, CDR1 is LNHDA, CDR2 SQIVND (reference sequence). CDR3 size: 15 residues. The V and J ends lost 7 bases and 4 bases, in that order; junction bases with no gene match: 10. The CDR3 DNA reads as TGTGCCAGTATGCCCGAGGGACAGGGGTTTTACGAGCAGTACTTC. Translating it yields CASMPEGQGFYEQYF.

The genes are TRBV19 and TRBJ1-1, with TRBD1 matching over 8 bases. J was trimmed by 4 bases and V by 4 bases; bases with no gene match: 11. Germline V gene sequence: CDR1 LNHDA, CDR2 SQIVND (reference sequence). The CDR3 sequence is 16 residues long. In DNA form, the CDR3 reads TGTGCCAGTAGTAATTACCCCAGGGGGCGAAGCACTGAAGCTTTCTTT. The encoded protein is CASSNYPRGRSTEAFF.

V and J are TRBV11-2 and TRBJ2-7, with unresolved D. Germline CDR1 reads SGHAT; CDR2 reads FQNNGV. Trimming removed 5 bases at V and 3 bases at J, with 2 bases between. The CDR3 extends over 10 amino acids. CDR3 sequence: CASSNYEQYF. The DNA of the CDR3 is TGTGCCAGCAGCAACTACGAGCAGTACTTC.

This chain joins TRBV18 and TRBJ2-1; TRBD2 aligns across 8 bases. CDR3 length equals 17 residues. V shed 3 bases and J 4 bases; nucleotides not matched to a gene: 11. CDR1 and CDR2 from the germline V gene are KGHSH and LQKENI. CDR3 sequence (DNA): TGTGCCAGCTCACCCCCGGGGGGAACTAGCGGTTACAATGAGCAGTTCTTC. This gives the protein CASSPPGGTSGYNEQFF.

The V call is TRBV6-1, the J call TRBJ2-7; D not certain. There are 12 residues in the CDR3. Trimming stripped 1 base from V and 2 bases from J, with 3 bases between. From germline, CDR1 is MNHNS and CDR2 SASEGT. DNA of the CDR3: TGTGCCAGCAGTGAAGGGGCCTACGAGCAGTACTTC. The encoded protein is CASSEGAYEQYF.

V and J are TRBV10-1 and TRBJ2-3; TRBD2 agrees at 10 bases. The V gene end was trimmed by 6 bases and the J gene end by 0 bases; junction bases not matched to a gene: 3. CDR1 WNHNN and CDR2 SYGVQD come from the germline V gene (reference sequence). The CDR3 loop spans 15 amino acids. The CDR3 reads CASSETSGSTDTQYF. As DNA, the CDR3 is TGCGCCAGCAGCGAGACTAGCGGGAGCACAGATACGCAGTATTTT.

The gene calls are TRBV5-5 and TRBJ1-2, with a possible D match to TRBD1 (6 bases). The CDR3 runs 14 residues. Germline V CDR1 and CDR2: SGHKS, YYEKEE (reference sequence). The V and J ends lost 4 bases and 2 bases respectively, with 12 bases between them. CDR3 coding DNA: TGTGCCAGCAGCAGACCGGACAGAAACTATGGCTACACCTTC. It encodes CASSRPDRNYGYTF.

The chain couples TRBV15 to TRBJ2-5; D assignment may be TRBD1 or TRBD2 (5 bases each). Germline CDR1 and CDR2: LNHNV and YYDKDF (reference sequence). V was shortened by 1 base and J by 3 bases, with 9 bases between the two germline ends. The CDR3 totals 14 residues. CDR3 sequence reads: CATSRGDAKETQYF. The CDR3 DNA sequence: TGTGCCACCAGCAGAGGGGACGCAAAAGAGACCCAGTACTTC.

The genes are TRBV7-9 and TRBJ2-1, with D unresolved. This CDR3 region has 11 residues. Trimming took off 5 bases at V and 2 bases at J, with 1 base between the two ends. From germline, CDR1 is SEHNR and CDR2 FQNEAQ (reference sequence). This CDR3 is CASSPYNEQFF. The CDR3, as DNA: TGTGCCAGCAGCCCCTACAATGAGCAGTTCTTC.

The chain links TRBV7-8 to TRBJ1-2; 9 nucleotides match TRBD1. Per the germline V gene, CDR1 is SGHVS and CDR2 is FQNEAQ. The CDR3 has 15 amino acids. After removal of 5 bases from V and 2 bases from J, the junction contained 6 bases not matched to a gene. CDR3 bases: TGTGCCAGCAGCCTTTCCGGGACAGGGAACTATGGCTACACCTTC. Its protein product is CASSLSGTGNYGYTF.

The chain is built from TRBV23-1 and TRBJ2-3; 8 bases are shared with TRBD2. TRBV23-1 is an open reading frame, and its role is uncertain. The CDR3 covers 15 residues. The V gene end was trimmed by 4 bases and the J gene end by 4 bases; junction bases not matched to a gene: 7. CDR3 region: CASSPERGISDTQYF. The CDR3 nucleotides read TGCGCCAGCAGTCCCGAGCGGGGGATATCAGATACGCAGTATTTT.

The chain combines TRBV18 with TRBJ2-7; no clear D gene. The CDR3 totals 16 residues. The germline gives CDR1 KGHSH, CDR2 LQKENI. Trimming removed 3 bases from V and 0 bases from J, with 15 bases in between. The CDR3 here is CASSPPRGASSYEQYF. The CDR3 nucleotides read TGTGCCAGCTCACCCCCCCGAGGAGCCTCCTCCTACGAGCAGTACTTC.

This sequence joins TRBV6-6 and TRBJ2-7; 8 bases are a match to TRBD1. Germline V CDR1 and CDR2: MNHNY, SVGAGI (reference sequence). There are 15 residues in the CDR3. J gave up 4 bases and V 2 bases, and 7 bases lay outside the gene matches. The CDR3 region is CASSYRDRPGYEQYF. For the CDR3, the DNA is TGTGCCAGCAGTTACAGGGACAGGCCAGGATACGAGCAGTACTTC.

This clone was seen a few times. The chain carries TRBV4-1 and TRBJ1-6, with a possible D match to TRBD1 (6 bases). This CDR3 has 16 residues. V lost 1 base to trimming and J lost 9 bases, with 16 bases between them. Germline V gene sequence: CDR1 MGHRA, CDR2 YSYEKL. CDR3 sequence (DNA): TGCGCCAGCAGCCAAGCGGGGGCCCTATTAACTTCACCCCTCCACTTT. Amino acid sequence: CASSQAGALLTSPLHF.

The chain is built from TRBV5-1 and TRBJ1-2, with D unresolved. The CDR3 is made up of 12 amino acids. The V gene's germline CDR1 is SGHRS and CDR2 YFSETQ. Trimming cost V 1 base and J 6 bases, with 7 bases left between them. CDR3 protein: CASSLPPDGYTF. Here the CDR3 DNA reads TGCGCCAGCAGCTTGCCCCCCGATGGCTACACCTTC.